This TCR beta chain was profiled in a study of T-cell memory formation after mild COVID-19. Study-level background: TCR clusters were mostly donor specific.

General observations from the study: Clones shrinking from day 15 to 85 showed even CD4/CD8 mixes; later expanders tilted CD4+.

Germline loops: CDR1 MNHEY, CDR2 SVGEGT. Germline trimming cut 6 bases from V and 13 bases from J; bases unmatched to any gene: 6. This CDR3 is built from 11 residues. One entry per CDR3 protein results from TCRdb running MiXCR on the 5' RACE reads. Counted here are 250,000 to 350,000 distinct CDR3 sequences, around an eighth occurring once; the ten biggest clones make up around 20%. With regard to this clonotype: What it binds is not known.

The sequence came from a man between 18 and 35 years old who had mild COVID-19 (a few samples of this study predate the infection). Cell type and time point are not known. The chain combines TRBV6-2 or TRBV6-3 with TRBJ2-1, with TRBD2 matching over 7 bases. Sequencing was done on a sample of PBMCs or a T cell subset sorted from them (not recorded which). CDR3: CASSYERDQFF. CDR3 coding DNA: TGTGCCAGCAGCTACGAGCGGGATCAGTTCTTC.